Below are 16 T cell receptor beta chains sequenced from a single sample in a study of blood T cells in healthy people across ages. The authors ran a second PCR of about 7 to 11 cycles using a sample-barcoded 5' primer and a J-beta primer mix. MiXCR, applied by TCRdb to the 5' RACE reads, yields one record per CDR3 protein. This sample has about 1,400,000 distinct CDR3 sequences, with roughly 60% found just once. Input material: blood. These receptors came from a young man in good health.

The rearrangement uses TRBV5-5 and TRBJ2-4; 11 nucleotides match TRBD1. The J call may not be correct, given that the DNA end is closer to TRBJ2-7. The CDR3 length is 16 residues. The germline CDR1 and CDR2 sequences are SGHKS and YYEKEE (reference sequence). In DNA form, the CDR3 reads TGTGCCAGCAGCTTGGGATGGACAGGGGGCATAGACGAGCAGTACTTC. Its protein product is CASSLGWTGGIDEQYF.

This rearrangement joins TRBV27 to TRBJ2-7; 7 positions match TRBD1. The J segment lost 2 bases and the V segment lost 5 bases, leaving 6 bases of the junction unmatched. The CDR3 is 14 residues long. The germline V gene has CDR1 MNHEY and CDR2 SMNVEV (reference sequence). CDR3 in DNA: TGTGCCAGCAGTACCACTGGACAGGCCTACGAGCAGTACTTC. Translated: CASSTTGQAYEQYF.

The J gene is TRBJ2-7, the V gene TRBV25-1; D perhaps matches TRBD2 (6 bases). Germline V gene lookup returns CDR1 MGHDK and CDR2 SYGVNS. Trimming took 0 bases from V and 5 from J, leaving 20 bases between them. This CDR3 comprises 17 residues. CDR3 DNA: TGTGCCAGCAGTGAATATACTAGCTCGGAGATTTTCGACGAGCAGTACTTC. It specifies CASSEYTSSEIFDEQYF.

This chain links TRBV6-1 with TRBJ2-5, with D tentatively TRBD2 (5 bases). Germline values: CDR1 MNHNS, CDR2 SASEGT. Trimming shortened V by 6 bases and J by 11 bases, and 19 bases separated the two germline ends. The CDR3 has 13 amino acids. In nucleotides, the CDR3 is TGTGCCAGCAGAGCAGCACCTAGCAATGAGCAGTACTTC. Translated, it gives CASRAAPSNEQYF.

This clonotype was found once. A read error may be the cause here, since a much bigger clone is one base away. The chain couples TRBV20-1 to TRBJ2-7; D may be TRBD1 or TRBD2 (5 bases each). The CDR3 is made up of 12 amino acids. The germline V gene has CDR1 DFQATT and CDR2 SNEGSKA (reference sequence). The DNA of the CDR3 is TGCTGTGCTAGAAGGGGAGCCTACGAGCAGTACTTC. This codes for CCARRGAYEQYF.

In DNA form, the CDR3 reads TGCGCCAGCAGCCCCGGACTAGCGGGAGGAATTGTGAATGAGCAGTACTTC. Translation gives CASSPGLAGGIVNEQYF. The rearrangement uses TRBV5-1 and TRBJ2-7, with 14 bases fitting TRBD2. This CDR3 spans 17 amino acids. From germline, CDR1 is SGHRS and CDR2 YFSETQ. With 4 bases clipped from V and 7 bases from J, the junction kept 13 bases outside the gene matches.

This chain uses TRBV6-5 with TRBJ1-5; D gene unclear. Trimming stripped 2 bases from V and 5 bases from J, with 7 bases between. In germline, CDR1 is MNHEY, CDR2 SVGAGI. This CDR3 spans 13 amino acids. The CDR3 is CASSYLRDQPQHF. The DNA of the CDR3 is TGTGCCAGCAGTTACCTCAGAGATCAGCCCCAGCATTTT.

The genes are TRBV29-1 and TRBJ1-5; D may be TRBD1 (6 bases). The germline CDR1 and CDR2 sequences are SQVTM and ANQGSEA. The germline V and J ends were trimmed by 5 bases and 7 bases, with 15 bases remaining between them. The CDR3 has 13 amino acids. The CDR3 bases are TGCAGCGTTTCGGAGGGGGTGACGCAGCCCCAGCATTTT. Protein sequence: CSVSEGVTQPQHF.

The genes are TRBV6-5 and TRBJ2-3, with unresolved D. V gave up 0 bases and J gave up 5 bases, with 12 bases separating them. The germline gives CDR1 MNHEY, CDR2 SVGAGI. This CDR3 is 15 amino acids long. The CDR3 protein is CASSYSFPGGDTQYF. The CDR3 coding sequence is TGTGCCAGCAGTTACTCGTTCCCTGGCGGAGATACGCAGTATTTT.

V usage is TRBV7-9 and J usage is TRBJ2-7; D remains unclear. The CDR3 sequence is 14 residues long. Germline values: CDR1 SEHNR, CDR2 FQNEAQ (reference sequence). V was cut by 5 bases and J by 0 bases, with 11 bases left in between. The CDR3 loop reads CASSVETTSYEQYF. CDR3 coding DNA: TGTGCCAGCAGCGTAGAAACAACCTCCTACGAGCAGTACTTC.

The chain recombines TRBV29-1 with TRBJ2-7; 7 positions agree with TRBD1. After removal of 4 bases from V and 4 bases from J, the junction contained 4 bases not matched to a gene. Germline lookup yields CDR1 SQVTM and CDR2 ANQGSEA. This CDR3 is built from 12 residues. The CDR3 DNA reads as TGCAGCGTTGGGGGGACAGTTTACGAGCAGTACTTC. It encodes CSVGGTVYEQYF.

About this clonotype itself: One end of the junction fails to match germline, which may point to a read error. The DNA for the CDR3 is TGTGCCGGGAGTCGTGTCAGCTACGAGCAGAACTTC. This sequence encodes CAGSRVSYEQNF. This chain uses TRBV30 with TRBJ2-7; D is possibly TRBD2 (5 bases). This CDR3 is built from 12 residues. Germline CDR1 and CDR2: GTSNPN and SVGIG (reference sequence).

This chain uses TRBV4-1 with TRBJ1-1, with D possibly being TRBD1 (5 bases). Looked up from germline, CDR1 is MGHRA and CDR2 is YSYEKL. The CDR3 consists of 14 residues. The V end was cut by 3 bases, the J end by 5 bases, with 13 bases between. Here the CDR3 reads CASSHQGRATEAFF. The DNA for the CDR3 is TGCGCCAGCAGCCACCAGGGACGGGCGACTGAAGCTTTCTTT.

The V gene is TRBV4-1, the J gene TRBJ1-1, with TRBD1 matching over 7 bases. Germline V gives CDR1 MGHRA, CDR2 YSYEKL. Germline trimming cut 0 bases from V and 4 bases from J; bases unmatched to any gene: 2. The CDR3 is made up of 14 amino acids. CDR3 in DNA: TGCGCCAGCAGCCAAGACCGGGACAGCACTGAAGCTTTCTTT. It specifies CASSQDRDSTEAFF.

The V gene is TRBV20-1, the J gene TRBJ2-3, with D possibly TRBD2 on 6 matching bases. The CDR3 has 15 residues. Germline assignment: CDR1 DFQATT and CDR2 SNEGSKA (reference sequence). Trimming removed 4 bases from V and 4 bases from J, with 18 bases in between. The CDR3 nucleotides are TGCAGTGCTATCGACCGGGACTCCATTCCAGATACGCAGTATTTT. Amino acids: CSAIDRDSIPDTQYF.

This clonotype was detected only a few times. The chain carries TRBV9 and TRBJ2-7; 10 bases agree with TRBD1. Germline-derived CDR1 and CDR2 are SGDLS and YYNGEE. V trimming: 2 bases; J trimming: 3 bases; junction bases outside the gene matches: 5. The CDR3 loop spans 15 amino acids. The CDR3 coding sequence is TGTGCCAGCAGCGTTGGCGGGACAGGGGACTACGAGCAGTACTTC. This codes for CASSVGGTGDYEQYF.